This T cell receptor (beta chain) is drawn from a study of blood T cell repertoires in COVID-19. The junction had 12 bases not matched to a gene; V was cut back by 2 bases and J by 8 bases. This CDR3 has 15 residues. Germline V gives CDR1 LNHDA, CDR2 SQIVND (reference sequence). Assay used: immunoSEQ multiplex PCR; TCRdb lists only in-frame clones, some missing. The sample lists about 200,000 clones, around 86% occurring once. J is TRBJ2-7 and V is TRBV19; TRBD1 agrees at 7 bases. Sequenced sample: peripheral blood. This receptor was taken from a man in his sixties with acute or convalescent COVID-19. The CDR3 loop reads CASSIRGQPTVQQYF. The CDR3 DNA is TGTGCCAGTAGTATAAGGGGACAGCCCACCGTGCAGCAGTACTTC.